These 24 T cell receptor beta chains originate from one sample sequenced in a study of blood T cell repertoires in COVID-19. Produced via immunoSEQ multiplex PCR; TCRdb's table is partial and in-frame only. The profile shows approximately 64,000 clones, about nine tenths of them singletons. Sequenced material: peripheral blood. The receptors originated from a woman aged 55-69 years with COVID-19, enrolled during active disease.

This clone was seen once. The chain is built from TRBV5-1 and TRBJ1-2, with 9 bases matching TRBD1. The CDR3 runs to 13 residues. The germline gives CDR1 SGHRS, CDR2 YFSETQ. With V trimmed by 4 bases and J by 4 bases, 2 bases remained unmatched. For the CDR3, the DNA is TGCGCCAGCAGCCAGGGACAGGGCTATGGCTACACCTTC. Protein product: CASSQGQGYGYTF.

In DNA, the CDR3 is TGTGCCAGCAGCGAGGGCCAGGACGTCGATGAGCAGTTCTTC. It is translated as CASSEGQDVDEQFF. This sequence joins TRBV5-4 and TRBJ2-1; tentative D call: TRBD2 (5 bases). With 4 bases removed from V and 8 bases from J, the gap between germline ends came to 16 bases. The germline CDR1 and CDR2 sequences are SGHNT and YYREEE (reference sequence). The CDR3 length is 14 residues.

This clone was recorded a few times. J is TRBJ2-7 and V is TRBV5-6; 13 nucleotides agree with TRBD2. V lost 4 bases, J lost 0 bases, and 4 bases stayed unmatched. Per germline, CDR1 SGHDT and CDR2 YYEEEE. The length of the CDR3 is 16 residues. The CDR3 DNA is TGTGCCAGCAGCCCCGGACTAGCGGGAGTCTCCTACGAGCAGTACTTC. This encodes CASSPGLAGVSYEQYF.

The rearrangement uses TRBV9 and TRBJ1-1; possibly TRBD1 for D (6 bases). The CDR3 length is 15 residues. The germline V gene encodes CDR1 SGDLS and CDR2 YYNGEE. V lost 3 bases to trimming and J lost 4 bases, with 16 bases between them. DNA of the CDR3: TGTGCCAGCAGCGCACAGGGAGATGCGAGCACTGAAGCTTTCTTT. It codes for CASSAQGDASTEAFF.

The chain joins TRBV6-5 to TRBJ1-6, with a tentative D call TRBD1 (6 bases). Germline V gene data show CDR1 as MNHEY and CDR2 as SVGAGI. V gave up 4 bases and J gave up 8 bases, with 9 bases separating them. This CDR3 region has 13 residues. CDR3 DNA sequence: TGTGCCAGCAGTTGGGACAAGGATTCACCCCTCCACTTT. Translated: CASSWDKDSPLHF.

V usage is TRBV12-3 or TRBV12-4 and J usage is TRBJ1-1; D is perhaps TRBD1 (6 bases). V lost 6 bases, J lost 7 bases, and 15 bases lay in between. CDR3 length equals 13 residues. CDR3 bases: TGTGCCAGCAGATATACAGGGACCTATGAAGCTTTCTTT. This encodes CASRYTGTYEAFF.

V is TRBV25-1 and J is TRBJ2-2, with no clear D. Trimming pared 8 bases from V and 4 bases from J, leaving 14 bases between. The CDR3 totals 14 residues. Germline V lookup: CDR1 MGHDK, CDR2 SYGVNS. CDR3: CASGARSTTGELFF. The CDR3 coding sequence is TGTGCCAGCGGAGCCCGATCGACCACCGGGGAGCTGTTTTTT.

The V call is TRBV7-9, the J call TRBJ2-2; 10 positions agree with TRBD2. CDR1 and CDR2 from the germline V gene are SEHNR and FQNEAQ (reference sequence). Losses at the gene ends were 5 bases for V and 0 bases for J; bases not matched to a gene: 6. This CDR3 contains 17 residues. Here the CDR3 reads CASSEAGGVANTGELFF. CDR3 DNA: TGTGCCAGCAGCGAAGCGGGGGGGGTCGCGAACACCGGGGAGCTGTTTTTT.

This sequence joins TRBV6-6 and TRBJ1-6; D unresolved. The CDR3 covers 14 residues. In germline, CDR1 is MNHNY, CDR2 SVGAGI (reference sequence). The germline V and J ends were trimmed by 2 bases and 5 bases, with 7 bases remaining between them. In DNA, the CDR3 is TGTGCCAGCAGTTACGACACAAATAATTCACCCCTCCACTTT. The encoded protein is CASSYDTNNSPLHF.

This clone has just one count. The CDR3 protein is CASSTGTGHSEQYF. DNA of the CDR3: TGTGCCAGCTCAACCGGGACAGGGCACTCCGAGCAGTACTTC. V usage is TRBV18 and J usage is TRBJ2-7; the match to TRBD1 covers 9 bases. V gave up 5 bases and J gave up 6 bases; unmatched junction bases: 8. Germline CDR1 and CDR2: KGHSH and LQKENI. The CDR3 has 14 amino acids. The full variable domain, with the rest looked up from reference TRBV18 and TRBJ2-7, is NAGVMQNPRHLVRRRGQEARLRCSPMKGHSHVYWYRQLPEEGLKFMVYLQKENIIDESGMPKERFSAEFPKEGPSILRIQQVVRGDSAAYFCASSTGTGHSEQYFGPGTRLTVT.

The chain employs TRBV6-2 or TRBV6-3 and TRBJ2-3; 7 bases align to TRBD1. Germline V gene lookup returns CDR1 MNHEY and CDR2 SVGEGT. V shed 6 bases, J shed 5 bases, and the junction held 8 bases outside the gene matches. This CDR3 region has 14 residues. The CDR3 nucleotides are TGTGCCAGCAGCTGGACAGGTTCGGAAGATACGCAGTATTTT. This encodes CASSWTGSEDTQYF.

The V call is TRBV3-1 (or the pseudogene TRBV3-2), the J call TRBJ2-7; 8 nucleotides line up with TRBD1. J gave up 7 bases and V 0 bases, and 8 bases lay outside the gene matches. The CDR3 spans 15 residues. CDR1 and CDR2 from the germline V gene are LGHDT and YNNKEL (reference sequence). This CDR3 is CASSQDDRGLPEQYF. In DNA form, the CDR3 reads TGTGCCAGCAGCCAAGACGACAGGGGCCTCCCGGAGCAGTACTTC.

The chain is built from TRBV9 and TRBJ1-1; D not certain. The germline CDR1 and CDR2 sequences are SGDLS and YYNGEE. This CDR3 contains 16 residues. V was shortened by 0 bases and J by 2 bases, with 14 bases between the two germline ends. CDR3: CASSVEGSPGNTEAFF. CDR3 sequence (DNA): TGTGCCAGCAGCGTAGAGGGCTCCCCGGGAAACACTGAAGCTTTCTTT.

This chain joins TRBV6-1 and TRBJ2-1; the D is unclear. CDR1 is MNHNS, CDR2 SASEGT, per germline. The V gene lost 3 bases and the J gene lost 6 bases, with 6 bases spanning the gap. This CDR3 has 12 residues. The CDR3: CASSDPGNEQFF. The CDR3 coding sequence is TGTGCCAGCAGTGACCCCGGCAATGAGCAGTTCTTC.

The CDR3 spells CAINRLSSYNSPLHF. The DNA of the CDR3 is TGTGCCATCAACAGGCTAAGCTCCTATAATTCACCCCTCCACTTT. The chain is built from TRBV6-5 and TRBJ1-6; a possible D gene is TRBD1 (5 bases). The CDR3 is 15 amino acids. The germline V gene has CDR1 MNHEY and CDR2 SVGAGI. V lost 10 bases and J lost 0, with 13 bases in between.

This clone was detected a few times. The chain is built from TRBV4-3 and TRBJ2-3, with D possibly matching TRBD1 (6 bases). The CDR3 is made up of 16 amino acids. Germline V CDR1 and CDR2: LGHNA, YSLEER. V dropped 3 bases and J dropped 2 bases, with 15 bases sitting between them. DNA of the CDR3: TGCGCCAGCAGCCATCGAACAGGGCTAGTCACAGATACGCAGTATTTT. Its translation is CASSHRTGLVTDTQYF.

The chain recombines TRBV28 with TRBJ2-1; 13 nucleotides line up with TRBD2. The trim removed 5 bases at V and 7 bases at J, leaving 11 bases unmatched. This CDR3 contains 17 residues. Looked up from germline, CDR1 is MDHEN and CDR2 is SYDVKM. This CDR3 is CASSPRTSGSAPNEQFF. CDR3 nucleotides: TGTGCCAGCAGTCCTCGGACTAGCGGGAGTGCGCCAAATGAGCAGTTCTTC.

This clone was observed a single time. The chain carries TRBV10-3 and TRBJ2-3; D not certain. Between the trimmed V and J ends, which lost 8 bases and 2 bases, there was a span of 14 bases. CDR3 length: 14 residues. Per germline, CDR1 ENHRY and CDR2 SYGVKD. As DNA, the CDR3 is TGTGCCATCCGAGAGGTGCCGTACACAGATACGCAGTATTTT. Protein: CAIREVPYTDTQYF.

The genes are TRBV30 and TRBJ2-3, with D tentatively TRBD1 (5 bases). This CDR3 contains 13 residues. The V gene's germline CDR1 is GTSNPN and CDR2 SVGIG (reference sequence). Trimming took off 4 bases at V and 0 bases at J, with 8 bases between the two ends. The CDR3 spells CAWNRLSTDTQYF. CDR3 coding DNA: TGTGCCTGGAACAGGCTTAGCACAGATACGCAGTATTTT. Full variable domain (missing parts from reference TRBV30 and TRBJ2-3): SQTIHQWPATLVQPVGSPLSLECTVEGTSNPNLYWYRQAAGRGLQLLFYSVGIGQISSEVPQNLSASRPQDRQFILSSKKLLLSDSGFYLCAWNRLSTDTQYFGPGTRLTVL.

As DNA, the CDR3 is TGTGCCACCGGCCTGTCTGGGGCCAACGTCCTGACTTTC. Its protein is CATGLSGANVLTF. This chain joins TRBV24-1 and TRBJ2-6; D remains ambiguous. Germline V gives CDR1 KGHDR, CDR2 SFDVKD. The CDR3 length is 13 residues. Trimming removed 9 bases at V and 1 base at J, with 6 bases between.

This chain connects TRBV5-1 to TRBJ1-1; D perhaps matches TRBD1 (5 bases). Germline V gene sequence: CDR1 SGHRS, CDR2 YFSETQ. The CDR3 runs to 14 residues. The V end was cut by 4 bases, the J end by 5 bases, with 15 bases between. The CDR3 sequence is CASSLGTSGTEAFF. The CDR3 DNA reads TGCGCCAGCAGCCTAGGGACCAGCGGGACTGAAGCTTTCTTT.

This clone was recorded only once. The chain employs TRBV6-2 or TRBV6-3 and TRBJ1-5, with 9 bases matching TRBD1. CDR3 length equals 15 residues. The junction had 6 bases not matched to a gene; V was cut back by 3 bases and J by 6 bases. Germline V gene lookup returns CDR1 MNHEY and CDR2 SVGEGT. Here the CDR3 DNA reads TGTGCCAGCAGTTATGGGGACAGGGAAGGTCAGCCCCAGCATTTT. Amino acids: CASSYGDREGQPQHF.

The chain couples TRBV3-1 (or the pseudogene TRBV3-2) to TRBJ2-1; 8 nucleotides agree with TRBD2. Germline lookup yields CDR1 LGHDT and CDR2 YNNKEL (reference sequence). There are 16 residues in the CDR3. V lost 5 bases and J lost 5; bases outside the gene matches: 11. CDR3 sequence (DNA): TGTGCCAGCAGCGAAAGGAAAATAGCGGGACACAATGAGCAGTTCTTC. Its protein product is CASSERKIAGHNEQFF.

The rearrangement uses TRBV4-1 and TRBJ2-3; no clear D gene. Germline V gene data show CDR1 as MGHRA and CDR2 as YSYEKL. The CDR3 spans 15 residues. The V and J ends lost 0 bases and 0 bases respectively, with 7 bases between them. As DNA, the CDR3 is TGCGCCAGCAGCCAAGACCCCACAAGCACAGATACGCAGTATTTT. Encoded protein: CASSQDPTSTDTQYF.